Here is one TCR beta chain with its context. The antigen is unknown. One end of the junction is discordant with germline, which a read error may explain. This sample is drawn from a study of T-cell memory formation after mild COVID-19. A single record per CDR3 protein comes from TCRdb applying MiXCR to the 5' RACE reads. Altogether about 440,000 distinct CDR3 sequences are present, approximately 20% being singletons, with the ten largest covering 7.5% to 9.5%. The CDR3 is made up of 13 amino acids. Germline V gene lookup returns CDR1 SEHNR and CDR2 FQNEAQ (reference sequence). Study-wide results and caveats: There were some responding clones in pre-infection memory, which suggested that cross-reactive memory had joined. Later expanders leaned CD4+, whereas clones that contracted between day 15 and 85 were balanced CD4/CD8.

J is TRBJ2-7 and V is TRBV7-9; D might be TRBD2 (6 bases). The sequenced sample was PBMCs or a T cell subset sorted from them (not recorded which). The source of this sequence is an adult woman who had mild COVID-19 (a few samples of this study predate the infection). Cell type and time point are not known. In DNA form, the CDR3 reads TGTGCCAGCAGCTCCCGGGACTCCGACGAGCAGTACTTC. Encoded protein: CASSSRDSDEQYF. Variable domain in full (rest from reference TRBV7-9 and TRBJ2-7): DTGVSQNPRHKITKRGQNVTFRCDPISEHNRLYWYRQTLGQGPEFLTYFQNEAQLEKSRLLSDRFSAERPKGSFSTLEIQRTEQGDSAMYLCASSSRDSDEQYFGPGTRLTVT.